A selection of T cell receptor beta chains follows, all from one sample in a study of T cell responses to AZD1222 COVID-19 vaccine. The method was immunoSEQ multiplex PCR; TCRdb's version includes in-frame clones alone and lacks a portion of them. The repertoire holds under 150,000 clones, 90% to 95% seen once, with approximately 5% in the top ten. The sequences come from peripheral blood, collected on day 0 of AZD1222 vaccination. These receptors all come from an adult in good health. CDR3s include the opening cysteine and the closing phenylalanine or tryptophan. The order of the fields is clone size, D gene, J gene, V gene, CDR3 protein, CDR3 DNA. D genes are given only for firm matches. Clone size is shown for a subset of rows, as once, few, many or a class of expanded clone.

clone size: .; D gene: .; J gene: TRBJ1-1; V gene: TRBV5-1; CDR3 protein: CASSLAVGPEAFF; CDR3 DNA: TGCGCCAGCAGCTTGGCCGTGGGACCTGAAGCTTTCTTT
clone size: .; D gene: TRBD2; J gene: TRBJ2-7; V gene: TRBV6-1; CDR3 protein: CASSVGTSGRTLAYEQYF; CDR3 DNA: TGTGCCAGCAGTGTCGGAACTAGCGGGAGGACTCTGGCCTACGAGCAGTACTTC
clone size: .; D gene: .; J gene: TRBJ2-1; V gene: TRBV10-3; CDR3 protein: CAISAASSYNEQFF; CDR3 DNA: TGTGCCATCAGTGCTGCTAGCTCCTACAATGAGCAGTTCTTC
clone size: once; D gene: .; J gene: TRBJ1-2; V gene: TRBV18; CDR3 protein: CASSPSDGSNYGYTF; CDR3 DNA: TGTGCCAGCTCACCGTCGGACGGTTCTAACTATGGCTACACCTTC
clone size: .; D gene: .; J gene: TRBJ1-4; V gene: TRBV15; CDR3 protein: CATSRVSRNRGPMLVEKLFF; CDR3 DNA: TGTGCCACCAGCAGAGTTTCCAGAAACCGGGGCCCCATGCTGGTCGAAAAACTGTTTTTT
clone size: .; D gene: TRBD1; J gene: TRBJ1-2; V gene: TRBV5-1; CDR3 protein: CASSPDRMINGYTF; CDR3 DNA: TGCGCCAGCAGCCCGGACAGGATGATTAATGGCTACACCTTC
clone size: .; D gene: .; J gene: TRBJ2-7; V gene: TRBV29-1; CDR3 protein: CSATNSYEQYF; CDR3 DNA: TGCAGCGCCACGAACTCCTACGAGCAGTACTTC
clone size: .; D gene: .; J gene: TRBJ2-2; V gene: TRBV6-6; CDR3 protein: CASSPLGGSSTGELFF; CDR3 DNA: TGTGCCAGCAGTCCCCTCGGGGGATCGAGCACCGGGGAGCTGTTTTTT
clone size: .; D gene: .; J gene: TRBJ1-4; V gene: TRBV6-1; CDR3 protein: CASSGRQVATNEKLFF; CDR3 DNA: TGTGCCAGCAGTGGGCGACAGGTTGCAACTAATGAAAAACTGTTTTTT
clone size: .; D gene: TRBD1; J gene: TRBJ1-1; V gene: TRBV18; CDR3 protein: CASSPGQGNTEAFF; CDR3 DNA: TGTGCCAGCTCCCCGGGACAGGGGAACACTGAAGCTTTCTTT
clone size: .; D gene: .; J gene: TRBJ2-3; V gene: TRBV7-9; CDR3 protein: CASHGPDADTQYF; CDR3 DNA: TGTGCCAGCCATGGACCAGACGCAGATACGCAGTATTTT
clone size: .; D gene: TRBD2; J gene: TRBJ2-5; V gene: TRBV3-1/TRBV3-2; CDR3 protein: CASSRPSGGGSFQETQYF; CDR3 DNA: TGTGCCAGCAGCCGCCCCAGCGGGGGGGGTTCATTCCAAGAGACCCAGTACTTC
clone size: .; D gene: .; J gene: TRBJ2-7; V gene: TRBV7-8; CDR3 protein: CASSLVGADEQYF; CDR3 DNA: TGTGCCAGCAGCTTAGTGGGGGCTGACGAGCAGTACTTC
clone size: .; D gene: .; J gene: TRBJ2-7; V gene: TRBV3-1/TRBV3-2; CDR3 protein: CASSPDPNYEQYF; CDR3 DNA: TGTGCCAGCAGCCCGGACCCAAACTACGAGCAGTACTTC
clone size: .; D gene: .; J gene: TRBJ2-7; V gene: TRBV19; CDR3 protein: CASSIPGRNYEQYF; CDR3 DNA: TGTGCCAGTAGTATCCCGGGACGCAACTACGAGCAGTACTTC
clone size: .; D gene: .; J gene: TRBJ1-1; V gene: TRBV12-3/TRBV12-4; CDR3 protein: CASSLGSSEAFF; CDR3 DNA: TGTGCCAGCAGTTTGGGTTCCTCTGAAGCTTTCTTT
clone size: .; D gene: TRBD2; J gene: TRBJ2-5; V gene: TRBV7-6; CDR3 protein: CASSLGRLAVGGPQETQYF; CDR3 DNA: TGTGCCAGCAGCTTAGGTCGACTAGCGGTCGGGGGTCCCCAAGAGACCCAGTACTTC
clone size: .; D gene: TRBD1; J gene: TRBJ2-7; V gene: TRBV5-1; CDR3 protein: CASSSGQAGSYEQYF; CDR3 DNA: TGCGCCAGCAGCTCCGGACAGGCTGGCTCCTACGAGCAGTACTTC
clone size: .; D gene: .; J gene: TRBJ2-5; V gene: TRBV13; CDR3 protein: CASSRTGRETQYF; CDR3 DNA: TGTGCCAGCAGTCGTACAGGGAGAGAGACCCAGTACTTC
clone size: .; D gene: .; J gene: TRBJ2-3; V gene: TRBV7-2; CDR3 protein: CASSQSAGGADTQYF; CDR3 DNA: TGTGCCAGCAGCCAGTCGGCGGGCGGGGCAGATACGCAGTATTTT
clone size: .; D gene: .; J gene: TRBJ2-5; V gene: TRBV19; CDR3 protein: CASSQAWAQETQYF; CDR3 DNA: TGTGCCAGTAGCCAAGCCTGGGCCCAAGAGACCCAGTACTTC
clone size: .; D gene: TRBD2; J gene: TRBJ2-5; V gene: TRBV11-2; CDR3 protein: CASARLAGGVTQYF; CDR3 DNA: TGTGCCAGCGCCAGACTAGCGGGAGGGGTGACCCAGTACTTC
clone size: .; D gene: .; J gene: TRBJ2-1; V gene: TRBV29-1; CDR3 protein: CSVTGSGYDEQFF; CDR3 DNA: TGCAGCGTGACGGGTAGTGGATACGATGAGCAGTTCTTC
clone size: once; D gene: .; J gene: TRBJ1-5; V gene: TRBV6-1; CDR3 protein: CASSESRNQPQHF; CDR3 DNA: TGTGCCAGCAGTGAAAGTAGAAATCAGCCCCAGCATTTT
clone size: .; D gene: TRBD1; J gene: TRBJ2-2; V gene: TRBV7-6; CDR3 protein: CASSHGQGQDPEAGTGELFF; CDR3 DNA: TGTGCCAGCAGCCATGGACAGGGCCAGGATCCGGAGGCTGGAACCGGGGAGCTGTTTTTT
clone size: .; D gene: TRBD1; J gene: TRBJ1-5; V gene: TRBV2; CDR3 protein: CASRERQGGNQPQHF; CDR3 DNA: TGTGCCAGCAGAGAGAGACAGGGGGGCAATCAGCCCCAGCATTTT
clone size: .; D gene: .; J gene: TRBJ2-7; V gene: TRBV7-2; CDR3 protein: CASSSGRTSYEQYF; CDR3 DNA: TGTGCCAGCAGCTCGGGCCGCACATCCTACGAGCAGTACTTC
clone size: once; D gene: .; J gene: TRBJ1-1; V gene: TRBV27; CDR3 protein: CASSLGHLNTEAFF; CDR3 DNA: TGTGCCAGCAGTTTGGGCCACTTAAACACTGAAGCTTTCTTT
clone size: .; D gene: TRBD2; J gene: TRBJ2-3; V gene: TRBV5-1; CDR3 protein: CASSPSGGSTDTQYF; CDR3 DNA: TGCGCCAGCAGCCCTAGCGGGGGTAGCACAGATACGCAGTATTTT
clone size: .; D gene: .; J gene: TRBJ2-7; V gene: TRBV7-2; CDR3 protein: CASSLSGQQGEQYF; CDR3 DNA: TGTGCCAGCAGCTTAAGCGGACAGCAGGGCGAGCAGTACTTC
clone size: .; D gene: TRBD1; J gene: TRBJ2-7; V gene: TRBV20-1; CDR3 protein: CSASGTGGTYEQYF; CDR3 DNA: TGCAGTGCTAGTGGGACAGGGGGGACCTACGAGCAGTACTTC
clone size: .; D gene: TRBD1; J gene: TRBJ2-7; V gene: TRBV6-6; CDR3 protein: CASSYVRDRGSAEQYF; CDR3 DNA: TGTGCCAGCAGTTACGTTCGGGACAGAGGTTCGGCCGAGCAGTACTTC
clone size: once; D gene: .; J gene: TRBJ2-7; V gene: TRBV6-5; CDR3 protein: CASSRGSSYEQYF; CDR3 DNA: TGTGCCAGCAGTAGGGGGAGCTCCTACGAGCAGTACTTC
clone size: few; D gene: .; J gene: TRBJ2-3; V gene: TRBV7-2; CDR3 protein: CASSLGAGAGTDTQYF; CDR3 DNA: TGTGCCAGCAGCTTGGGGGCGGGAGCGGGCACAGATACGCAGTATTTT
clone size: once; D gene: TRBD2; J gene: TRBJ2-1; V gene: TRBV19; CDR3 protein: CASSSGLGQYNEQFF; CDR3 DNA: TGTGCCAGTAGTAGCGGACTAGGGCAATACAATGAGCAGTTCTTC
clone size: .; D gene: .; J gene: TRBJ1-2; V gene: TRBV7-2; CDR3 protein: CASSLNHYGYTF; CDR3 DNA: TGTGCCAGCAGCCTCAATCACTATGGCTACACCTTC
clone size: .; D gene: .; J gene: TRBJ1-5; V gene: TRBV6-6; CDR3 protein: CASSWTDQPQHF; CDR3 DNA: TGTGCCAGCAGTTGGACAGATCAGCCCCAGCATTTT
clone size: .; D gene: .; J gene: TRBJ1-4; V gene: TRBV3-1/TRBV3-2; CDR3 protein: CASSQGRGVGEKLFF; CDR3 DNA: TGTGCCAGCAGCCAAGGGAGAGGGGTGGGTGAAAAACTGTTTTTT
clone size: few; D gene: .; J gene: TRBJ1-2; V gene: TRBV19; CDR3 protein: CASSIGGSGYTF; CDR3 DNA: TGTGCCAGTAGTATCGGAGGGTCTGGCTACACCTTC
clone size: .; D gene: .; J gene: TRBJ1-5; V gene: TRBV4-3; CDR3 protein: CASSHDGGGNRNQPQHF; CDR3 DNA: TGCGCCAGCAGCCACGACGGCGGGGGTAATCGCAATCAGCCCCAGCATTTT
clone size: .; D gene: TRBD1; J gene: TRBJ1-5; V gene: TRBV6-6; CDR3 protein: CASSLEVTGTSKSQHF; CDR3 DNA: TGTGCCAGCAGTTTAGAGGTGACAGGGACTAGTAAGTCCCAGCATTTT
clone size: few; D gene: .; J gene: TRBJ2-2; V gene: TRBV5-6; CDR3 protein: CASSLAETRRHTPGSLLFF; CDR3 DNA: TGTGCCAGCAGCTTGGCCGAGACTAGAAGGCACACACCGGGGAGCTTACTGTTTTTT
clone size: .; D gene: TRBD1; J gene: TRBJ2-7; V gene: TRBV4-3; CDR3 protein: CASSQDRGLSYEQYF; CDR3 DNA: TGCGCCAGCAGCCAAGACAGGGGGTTGTCCTACGAGCAGTACTTC
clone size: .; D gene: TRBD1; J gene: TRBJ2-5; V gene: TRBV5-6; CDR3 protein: CASSFPGTGQTQYF; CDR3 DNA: TGTGCCAGCAGCTTCCCCGGGACAGGGCAGACCCAGTACTTC
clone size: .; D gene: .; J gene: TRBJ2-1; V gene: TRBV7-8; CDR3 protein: CASSPRAGNLYNEQFF; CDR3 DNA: TGTGCCAGCAGCCCGAGAGCTGGCAACCTTTACAATGAGCAGTTCTTC
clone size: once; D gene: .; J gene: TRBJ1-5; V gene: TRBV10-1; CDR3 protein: CASSESFSPNQPQHF; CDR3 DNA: TGCGCCAGCAGTGAATCGTTTAGTCCAAATCAGCCCCAGCATTTT
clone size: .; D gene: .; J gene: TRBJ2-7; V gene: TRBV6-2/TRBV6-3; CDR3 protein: CASSFLDGSYEQYF; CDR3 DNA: TGTGCCAGCAGTTTCCTAGACGGCTCCTACGAGCAGTACTTC
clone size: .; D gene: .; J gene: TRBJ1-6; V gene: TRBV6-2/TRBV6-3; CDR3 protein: CASSGYGYNSPLHF; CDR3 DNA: TGTGCCAGCAGTGGATATGGGTATAATTCACCCCTCCACTTT
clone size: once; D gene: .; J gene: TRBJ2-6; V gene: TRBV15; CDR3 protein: CATSRRPGTSGANVLTF; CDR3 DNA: TGTGCCACCAGCAGGAGACCGGGCACCTCTGGGGCCAACGTCCTGACTTTC
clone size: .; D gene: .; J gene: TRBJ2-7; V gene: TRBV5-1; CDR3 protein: CASSLVGRDEQYF; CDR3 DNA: TGCGCCAGCAGCTTGGTGGGCAGGGACGAGCAGTACTTC
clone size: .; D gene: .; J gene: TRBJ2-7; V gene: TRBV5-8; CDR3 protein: CASNTYEQYF; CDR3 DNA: TGTGCCAGCAACACCTACGAGCAGTACTTC
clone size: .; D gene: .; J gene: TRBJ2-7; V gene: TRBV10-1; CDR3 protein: CASTGVEQYF; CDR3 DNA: TGCGCCAGCACCGGAGTTGAGCAGTACTTC
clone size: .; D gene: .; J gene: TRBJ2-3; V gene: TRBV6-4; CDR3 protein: CASRDPPRDTQYF; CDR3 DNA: TGTGCCAGCCGGGACCCACCACGAGATACGCAGTATTTT
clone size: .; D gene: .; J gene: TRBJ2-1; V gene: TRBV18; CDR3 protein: CASSTPRNEQFF; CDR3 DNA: TGTGCCAGCTCCACGCCCCGGAATGAGCAGTTCTTC
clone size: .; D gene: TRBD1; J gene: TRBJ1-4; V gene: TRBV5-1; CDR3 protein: CASSPGGAANEKLFF; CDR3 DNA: TGCGCCAGCAGCCCAGGGGGGGCGGCTAATGAAAAACTGTTTTTT
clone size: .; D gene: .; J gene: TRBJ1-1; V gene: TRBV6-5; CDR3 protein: CASTIPGAPEAFF; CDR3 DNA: TGTGCCAGCACCATCCCGGGGGCTCCTGAAGCTTTCTTT
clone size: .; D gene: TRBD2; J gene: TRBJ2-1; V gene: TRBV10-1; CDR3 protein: CASSSGGARDEQFF; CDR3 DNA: TGCGCCAGCAGTAGCGGGGGGGCTCGGGACGAGCAGTTCTTC
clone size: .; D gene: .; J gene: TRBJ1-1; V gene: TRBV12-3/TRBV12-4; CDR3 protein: CASSPLIATEAFF; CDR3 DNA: TGTGCCAGCAGCCCTCTCATAGCCACTGAAGCTTTCTTT
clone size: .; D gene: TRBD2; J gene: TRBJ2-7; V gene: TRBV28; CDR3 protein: CASSWGGGYEQYF; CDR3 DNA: TGTGCCAGCAGTTGGGGGGGAGGCTACGAGCAGTACTTC